This TCR beta chain stems from a study of Graves' ophthalmopathy and Graves' hyperthyroidism. Study details: Researchers obtained peripheral blood at initial diagnosis, before any treatment had begun. Broader study findings: With a specificity of around 77% and a sensitivity of just under 71%, the model predicted ophthalmopathy progression.

Researchers turned away patients with other autoimmune diseases, uncontrolled infections, pregnancy or lactation. PBMCs were isolated by Ficoll-Paque density gradient centrifugation, using about 10 ml of fresh peripheral blood as the starting material. Note on this clonotype: Its antigen is undetermined.

For repertoire sequencing, the TCR beta CDR3 regions were amplified from RNA transcripts. Second-round multiplex PCR came after a first-round RT-PCR that employed HTBI primers. TCRdb recomputed calls from the multiplex PCR reads with MiXCR, one row per CDR3 protein. The sample yields about 240,000 distinct CDR3 sequences, around 42% seen once. Sequencing was carried out using peripheral blood. This TCR was recovered from an adult man with Graves' ophthalmopathy.

Here the CDR3 reads CASSLNSSYWGGELFF. The CDR3 nucleotides are TGTGCCAGCAGCTTAAACAGTTCCTACTGGGGCGGGGAGCTGTTTTTT. J is TRBJ2-2 and V is TRBV7-3; D is undetermined. The CDR3 is 16 residues long. CDR1 is SGHTA, CDR2 FQGTGA, per germline. The V end was cut by 1 base, the J end by 7 bases, with 16 bases between.